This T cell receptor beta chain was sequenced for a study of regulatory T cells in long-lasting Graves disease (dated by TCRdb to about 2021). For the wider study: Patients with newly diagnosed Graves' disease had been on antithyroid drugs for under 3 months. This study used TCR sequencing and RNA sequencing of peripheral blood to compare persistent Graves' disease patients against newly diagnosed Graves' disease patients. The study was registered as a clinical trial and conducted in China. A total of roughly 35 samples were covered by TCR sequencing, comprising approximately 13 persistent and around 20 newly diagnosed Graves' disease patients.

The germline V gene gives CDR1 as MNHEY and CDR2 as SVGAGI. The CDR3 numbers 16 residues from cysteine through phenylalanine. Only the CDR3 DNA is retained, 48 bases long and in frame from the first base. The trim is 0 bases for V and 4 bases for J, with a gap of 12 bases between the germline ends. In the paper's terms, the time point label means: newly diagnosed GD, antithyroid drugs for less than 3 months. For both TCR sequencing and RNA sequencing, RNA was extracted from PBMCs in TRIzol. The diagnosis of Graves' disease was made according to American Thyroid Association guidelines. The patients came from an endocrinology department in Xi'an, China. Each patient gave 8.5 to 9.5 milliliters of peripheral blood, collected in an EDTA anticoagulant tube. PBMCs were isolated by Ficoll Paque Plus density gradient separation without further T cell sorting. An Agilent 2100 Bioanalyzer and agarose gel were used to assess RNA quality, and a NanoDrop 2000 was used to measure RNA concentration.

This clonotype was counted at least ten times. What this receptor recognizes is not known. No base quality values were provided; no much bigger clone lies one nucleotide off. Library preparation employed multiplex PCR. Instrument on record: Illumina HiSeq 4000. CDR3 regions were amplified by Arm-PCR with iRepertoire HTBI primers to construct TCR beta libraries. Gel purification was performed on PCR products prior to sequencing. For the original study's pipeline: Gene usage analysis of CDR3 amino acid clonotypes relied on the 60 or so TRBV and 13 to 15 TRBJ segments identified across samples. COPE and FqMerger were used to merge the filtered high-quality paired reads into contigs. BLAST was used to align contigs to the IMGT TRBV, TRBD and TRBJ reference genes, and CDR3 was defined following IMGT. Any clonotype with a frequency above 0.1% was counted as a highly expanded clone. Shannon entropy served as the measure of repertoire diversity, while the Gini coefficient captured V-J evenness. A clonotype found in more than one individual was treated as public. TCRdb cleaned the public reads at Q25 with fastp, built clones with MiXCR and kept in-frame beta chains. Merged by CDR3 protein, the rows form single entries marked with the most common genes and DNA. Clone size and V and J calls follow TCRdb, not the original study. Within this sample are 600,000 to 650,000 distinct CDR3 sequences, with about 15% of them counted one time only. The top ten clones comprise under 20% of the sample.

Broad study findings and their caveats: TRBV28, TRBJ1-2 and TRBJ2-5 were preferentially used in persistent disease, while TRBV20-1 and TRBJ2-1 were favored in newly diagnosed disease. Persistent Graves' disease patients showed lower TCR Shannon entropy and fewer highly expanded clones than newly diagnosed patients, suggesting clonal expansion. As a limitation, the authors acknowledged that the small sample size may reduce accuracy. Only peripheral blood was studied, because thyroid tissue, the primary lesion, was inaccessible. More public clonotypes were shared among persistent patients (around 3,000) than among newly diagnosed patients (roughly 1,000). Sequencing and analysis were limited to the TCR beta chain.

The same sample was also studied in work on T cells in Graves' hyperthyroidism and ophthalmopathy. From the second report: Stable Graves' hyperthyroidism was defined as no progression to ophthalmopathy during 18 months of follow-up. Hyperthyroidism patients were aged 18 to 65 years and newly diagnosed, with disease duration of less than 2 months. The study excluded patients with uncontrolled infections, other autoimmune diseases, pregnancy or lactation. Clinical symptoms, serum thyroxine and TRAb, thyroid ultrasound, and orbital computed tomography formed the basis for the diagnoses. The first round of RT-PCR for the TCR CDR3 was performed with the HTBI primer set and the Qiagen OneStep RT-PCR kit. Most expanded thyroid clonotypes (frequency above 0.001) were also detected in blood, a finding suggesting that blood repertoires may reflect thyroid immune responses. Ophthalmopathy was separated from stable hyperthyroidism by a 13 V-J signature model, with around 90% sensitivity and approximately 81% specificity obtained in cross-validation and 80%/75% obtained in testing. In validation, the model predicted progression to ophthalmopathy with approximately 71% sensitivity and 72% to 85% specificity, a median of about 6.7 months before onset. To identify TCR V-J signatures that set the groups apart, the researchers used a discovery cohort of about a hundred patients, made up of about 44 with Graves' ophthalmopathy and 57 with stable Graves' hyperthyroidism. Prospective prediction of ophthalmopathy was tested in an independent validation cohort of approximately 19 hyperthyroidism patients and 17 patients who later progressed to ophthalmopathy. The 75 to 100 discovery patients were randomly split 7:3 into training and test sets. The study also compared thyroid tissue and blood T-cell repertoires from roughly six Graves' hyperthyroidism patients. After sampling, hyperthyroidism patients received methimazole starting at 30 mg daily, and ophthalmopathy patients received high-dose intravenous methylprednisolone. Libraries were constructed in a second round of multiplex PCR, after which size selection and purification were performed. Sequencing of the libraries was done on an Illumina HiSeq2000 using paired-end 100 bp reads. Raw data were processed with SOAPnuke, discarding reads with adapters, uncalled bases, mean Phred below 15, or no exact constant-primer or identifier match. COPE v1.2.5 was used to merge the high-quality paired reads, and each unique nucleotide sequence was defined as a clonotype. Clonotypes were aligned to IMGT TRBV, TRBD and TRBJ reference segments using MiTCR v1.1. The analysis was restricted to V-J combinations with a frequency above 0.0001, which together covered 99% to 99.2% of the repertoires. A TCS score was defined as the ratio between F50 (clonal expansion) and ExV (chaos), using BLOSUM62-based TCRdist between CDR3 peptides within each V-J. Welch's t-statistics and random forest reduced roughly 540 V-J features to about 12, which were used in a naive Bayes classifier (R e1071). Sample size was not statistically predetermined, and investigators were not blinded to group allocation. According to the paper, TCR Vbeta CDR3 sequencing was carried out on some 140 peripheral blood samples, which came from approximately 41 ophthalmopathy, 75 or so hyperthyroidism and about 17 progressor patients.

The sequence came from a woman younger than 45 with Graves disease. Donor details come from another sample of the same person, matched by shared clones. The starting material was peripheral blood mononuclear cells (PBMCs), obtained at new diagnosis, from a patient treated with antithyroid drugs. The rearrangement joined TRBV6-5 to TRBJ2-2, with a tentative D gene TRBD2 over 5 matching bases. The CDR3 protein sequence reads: CASSYSRAGRTGELFF. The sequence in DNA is TGTGCCAGCAGTTACTCGAGGGCAGGCCGCACCGGGGAGCTGTTTTTT.